This is a list of T cell receptor beta chains from one sample in a study of regulatory T cells in long-lasting Graves disease. Each CDR3 protein gets one entry after TCRdb re-called the multiplex PCR reads with MiXCR. The sample consists of about 530,000 distinct CDR3 sequences, about 16% of them appearing once. This same sample was also part of a study on T cells in Graves' hyperthyroidism and ophthalmopathy.

The sequences come from peripheral blood mononuclear cells (PBMCs), collected at new diagnosis, from a patient treated with antithyroid drugs. The origin of the receptors is a woman between 40 and 65 years old with Graves disease. Each CDR3 is given with its conserved first and last residue. A D gene is named only where the DNA matches it firmly. Clone size is not always given. Where it is, it says once, few, many or a class for expanded clones.

D,J,V,length,size,DNA,CDR3
NA,TRBJ2-7,TRBV7-9,13,NA,TGTGCCAGCAGCTTCTTGAGCTCCTACGAGCAGTACTTC,CASSFLSSYEQYF
NA,TRBJ1-3,TRBV12-3/TRBV12-4,16,few,TGTGCCAGCATTTATATCCCTCGAGTCTCTGGAAACACCATATATTTT,CASIYIPRVSGNTIYF
NA,TRBJ1-1,TRBV6-1,12,NA,TGTGCCAGCACCCCGGGCCGGGCTGCAGCTTTCTTT,CASTPGRAAAFF
NA,TRBJ2-5,TRBV7-9,15,many,TGTGCCAGCAGCTTAGGGGGGTTAAATCGGGAGACCCAGTACTTC,CASSLGGLNRETQYF
NA,TRBJ2-5,TRBV18,14,many,TGTGCCAGCTCACCAGTGTCAGCACAAGAGACCCAGTACTTC,CASSPVSAQETQYF
NA,TRBJ2-1,TRBV27,16,many,TGTGCCAGCAGTTTAGGCCCGGGTAGGCCCTACAATGAGCAGTTCTTC,CASSLGPGRPYNEQFF
NA,TRBJ1-5,TRBV6-1,15,NA,TGTGCCAGCACCCTAGGATTTGGGAGCAATCAGCCCCGGCATTTT,CASTLGFGSNQPRHF
TRBD1,TRBJ2-7,TRBV13,14,many,TGTGCCAGCAGCCCCAGGGACAGGGCAGAAGAGCAGTACTTC,CASSPRDRAEEQYF
TRBD1,TRBJ2-7,TRBV2,17,few,TGCGCCAGCAGCCATACCCCTCTCCGGGACAGAGCCTACGAGCAGTACTTC,CASSHTPLRDRAYEQYF
NA,TRBJ1-1,TRBV20-1,12,few,TGCAGTGCTAGAGATTCTTACCATGAAGCTTTCTTT,CSARDSYHEAFF
NA,TRBJ1-3,TRBV12-3/TRBV12-4,15,many,TGTGCCAGCAGTTTCGGGGGGCAGGGTGGAAACACCATATATTTT,CASSFGGQGGNTIYF
TRBD1,TRBJ2-7,TRBV2,12,many,TGTGCCAGCAGCCGACAGGGGAGCGAGCAGTACTTC,CASSRQGSEQYF
NA,TRBJ1-2,TRBV7-9,15,many,TGTGCCAGCAGCGCCGAGGCTGGGATAAACTATGGCTACACCTTC,CASSAEAGINYGYTF
NA,TRBJ2-6,TRBV30,12,many,TGTGCCTTACTCTCTGGGGCCAACGTCCTGACTTTC,CALLSGANVLTF
NA,TRBJ2-7,TRBV12-3/TRBV12-4,13,few,TGTGCCAGCAGTCCGAATGGGGGCTACGAGCAGTACTTC,CASSPNGGYEQYF
NA,TRBJ2-5,TRBV5-5,15,many,TGTGCCAGCAGCTTGGAGTGGCCGTACCAAGAGACCCAGTACTTC,CASSLEWPYQETQYF
TRBD2,TRBJ2-3,TRBV20-1,18,once,TGCAGTGCTAGAACACTTCGGACTAGCGGGGGGAACACAGATACGCAGTATTTT,CSARTLRTSGGNTDTQYF
NA,TRBJ1-2,TRBV18,15,NA,TGTGCCAGCTCACCATCAGGAGACCCTAACTATGGCTACACCTTC,CASSPSGDPNYGYTF
NA,TRBJ1-1,TRBV19,17,few,TGTGCCAGTAGTATAGGCCCAATTGGAGCCAACAGGATTGAAGCTTTCTTT,CASSIGPIGANRIEAFF
NA,TRBJ1-4,TRBV2,12,NA,TGTGCCAGCAGTGAAGCGCCCGGGCGGATGGTTTTT,CASSEAPGRMVF
TRBD2,TRBJ2-1,TRBV12-3/TRBV12-4,15,many,TGTGCCAGCAGTTTGAGTAGCGGGTTCTACAATGAGCAGTTCTTC,CASSLSSGFYNEQFF
NA,TRBJ2-3,TRBV5-4,15,NA,TGTGCCAGCAGCTTTTTGGGGGCAGGGACAGATACGCAGTATTTT,CASSFLGAGTDTQYF
TRBD2,TRBJ2-3,TRBV11-2,17,many,TGTGCCAGCACCCTAGAGGGGCCGCGGGGGGCCGCAGGGACGCAGTATTTT,CASTLEGPRGAAGTQYF
NA,TRBJ1-2,TRBV18,12,few,TGTGCCAGCTCACCAAGAGTAGGAAACTACACCTTC,CASSPRVGNYTF
TRBD2,TRBJ2-5,TRBV10-3,14,few,TGTGCCCCGTCGTGGACTAGCGGGTGGAGGACCCAGTACTTC,CAPSWTSGWRTQYF